This T cell receptor beta chain was identified during a study of blood T cells in healthy people across ages. Together with a sample-barcoded 5' primer, a J-beta primer mix was included in a second PCR lasting about 6 to 11 cycles. TCRdb passed the 5' RACE reads through MiXCR, listing each CDR3 protein once. The table has around 1,000,000 distinct CDR3 sequences, around 25% seen once. These data also featured in a second study, about T cells of mothers and their children.

The sample consisted of blood. The clonotype was recovered from a girl aged 2 to 10 in good health.

CDR3 in DNA: TGTGCCAGCAGTTACACGCGAGGGGCGTTGAGATCGGAGACCCAGTACTTC. Its translation: CASSYTRGALRSETQYF. The chain combines TRBV6-5 with TRBJ2-5; D tentatively fits TRBD1 or TRBD2 (5 bases each). CDR3 length equals 17 residues. V was clipped by 2 bases and J by 5 bases, with 21 bases between them. Germline V CDR1 and CDR2: MNHEY, SVGAGI.